This TCR beta chain was sequenced during a study of T cell responses to AZD1222 COVID-19 vaccine. The assay was immunoSEQ multiplex PCR, and TCRdb's table has in-frame clones only and misses some. The sample includes 130,000 or so clones, about 94% of them seen just once. Notes on this clone: Its antigen is unidentified.

From germline, CDR1 is SGHTA and CDR2 FQGNSA. The CDR3 totals 14 residues. V shed 4 bases and J shed 9 bases, with 16 bases lying between them. Whole-study results and caveats: Clonal diversity may have been underestimated in mostly white British donors. Spike as a whole was targeted by vaccine-associated CD4 TCRs, dominant at 160-218 and 743-854. The breadth and depth of Spike-specific TCRs increased once two AZD1222 doses had been given.

The sequences come from peripheral blood, collected on day 0 of AZD1222 vaccination. The chain couples TRBV7-2 to TRBJ1-5, with D tentatively TRBD1 (5 bases). This sequence originates from an adult in good health. The CDR3 is CASSSYSGGGPQHF. CDR3 nucleotides: TGTGCCAGCAGCTCCTATTCGGGTGGGGGGCCCCAGCATTTT.